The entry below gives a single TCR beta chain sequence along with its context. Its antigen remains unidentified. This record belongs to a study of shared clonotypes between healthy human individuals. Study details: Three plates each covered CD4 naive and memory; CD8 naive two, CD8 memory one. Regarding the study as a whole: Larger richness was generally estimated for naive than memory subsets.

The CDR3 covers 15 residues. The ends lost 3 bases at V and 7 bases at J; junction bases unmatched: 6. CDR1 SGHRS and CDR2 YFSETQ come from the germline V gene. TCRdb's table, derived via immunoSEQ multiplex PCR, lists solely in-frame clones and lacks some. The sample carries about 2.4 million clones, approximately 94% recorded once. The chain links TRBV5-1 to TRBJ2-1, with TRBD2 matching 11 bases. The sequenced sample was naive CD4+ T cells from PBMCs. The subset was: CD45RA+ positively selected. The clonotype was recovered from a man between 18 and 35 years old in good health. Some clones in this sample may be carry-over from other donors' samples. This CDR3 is CASSSGTSGPNEQFF. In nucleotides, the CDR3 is TGCGCCAGCAGCTCCGGGACTAGCGGCCCGAATGAGCAGTTCTTC. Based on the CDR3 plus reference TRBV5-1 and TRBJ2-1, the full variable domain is KAGVTQTPRYLIKTRGQQVTLSCSPISGHRSVSWYQQTPGQGLQFLFEYFSETQRNKGNFPGRFSGRQFSNSRSEMNVSTLELGDSALYLCASSSGTSGPNEQFFGPGTRLTVL.